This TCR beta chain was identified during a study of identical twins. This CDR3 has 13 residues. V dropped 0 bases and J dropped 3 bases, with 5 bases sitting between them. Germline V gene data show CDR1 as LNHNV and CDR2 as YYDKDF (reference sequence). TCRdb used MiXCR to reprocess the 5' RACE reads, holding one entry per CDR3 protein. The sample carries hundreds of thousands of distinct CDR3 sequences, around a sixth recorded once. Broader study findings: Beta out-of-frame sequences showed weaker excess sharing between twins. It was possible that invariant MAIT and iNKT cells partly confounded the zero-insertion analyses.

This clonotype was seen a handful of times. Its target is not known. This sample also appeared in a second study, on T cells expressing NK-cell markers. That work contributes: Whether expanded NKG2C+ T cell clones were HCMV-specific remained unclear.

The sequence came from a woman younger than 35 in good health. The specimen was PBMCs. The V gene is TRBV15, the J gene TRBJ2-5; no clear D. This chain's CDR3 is CATSRDLEETQYF. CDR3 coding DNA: TGTGCCACCAGCAGAGATCTTGAAGAGACCCAGTACTTC.